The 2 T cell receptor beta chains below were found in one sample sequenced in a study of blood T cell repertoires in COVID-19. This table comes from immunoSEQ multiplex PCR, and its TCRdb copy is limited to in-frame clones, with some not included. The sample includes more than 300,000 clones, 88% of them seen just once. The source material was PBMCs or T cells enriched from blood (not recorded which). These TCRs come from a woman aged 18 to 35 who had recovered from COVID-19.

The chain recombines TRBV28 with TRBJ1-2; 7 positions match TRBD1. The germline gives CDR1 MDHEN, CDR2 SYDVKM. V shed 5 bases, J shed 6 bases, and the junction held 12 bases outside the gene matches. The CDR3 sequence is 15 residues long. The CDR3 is CASSREGGLENGYTF. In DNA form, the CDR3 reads TGTGCCAGCAGTCGTGAAGGGGGCCTTGAGAATGGCTACACCTTC.

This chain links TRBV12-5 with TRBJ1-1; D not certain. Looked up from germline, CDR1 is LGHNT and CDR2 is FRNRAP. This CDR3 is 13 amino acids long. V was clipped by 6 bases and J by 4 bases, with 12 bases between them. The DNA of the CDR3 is TGTGCTAGTGGCCCACCCTTAGCCACTGAAGCTTTCTTT. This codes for CASGPPLATEAFF.